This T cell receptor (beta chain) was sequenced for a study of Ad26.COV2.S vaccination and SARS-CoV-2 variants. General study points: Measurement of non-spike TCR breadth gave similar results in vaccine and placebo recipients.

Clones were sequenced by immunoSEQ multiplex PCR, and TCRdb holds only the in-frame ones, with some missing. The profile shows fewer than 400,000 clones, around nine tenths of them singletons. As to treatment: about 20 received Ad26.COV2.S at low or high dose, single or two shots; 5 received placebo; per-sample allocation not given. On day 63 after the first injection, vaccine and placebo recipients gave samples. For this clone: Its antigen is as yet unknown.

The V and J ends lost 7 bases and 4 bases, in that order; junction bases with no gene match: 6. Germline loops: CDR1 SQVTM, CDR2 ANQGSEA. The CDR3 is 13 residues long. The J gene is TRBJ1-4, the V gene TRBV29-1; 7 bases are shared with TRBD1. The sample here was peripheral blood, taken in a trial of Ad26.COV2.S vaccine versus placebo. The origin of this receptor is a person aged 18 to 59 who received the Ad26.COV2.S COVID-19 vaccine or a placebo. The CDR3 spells CSASDRVNEKLFF. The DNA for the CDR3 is TGCAGCGCCTCAGACAGGGTTAATGAAAAACTGTTTTTT.